This TCR beta chain was documented in a study of blood T cell repertoires in COVID-19. The wider study: Sites across the United States, Italy and Spain contributed samples from acute and convalescent COVID-19.

Ages ranged from about 18 to 89 years, with residence in under 25 US areas. Membership in each cohort depended on participant-reported clinical history. The V and J ends lost 1 base and 5 bases, in that order; junction bases with no gene match: 5. This CDR3 is 15 amino acids long. Looked up from germline, CDR1 is MGHRA and CDR2 is YSYEKL. In the authors' methods: Using reference gene primer amplification, nucleated cell counts were estimated. TCRdb's table, derived via immunoSEQ multiplex PCR, lists solely in-frame clones and lacks some. The V and J calls and clone size are taken from that table; D and trimming were inferred from the DNA. The sample yields 150,000 or so clones, around 88% seen once.

The sequence derives from a woman between 45 and 65 years old in a cohort exposed to, infected with or recovered from COVID-19 (not recorded which). Sequences were obtained from PBMCs or T cells enriched from blood (not recorded which). This chain connects TRBV4-1 to TRBJ2-1, with TRBD1 matching over 7 bases. CDR3 in amino acids: CASSQGQGVDNEQFF. CDR3 sequence (DNA): TGCGCCAGCAGCCAAGGACAGGGAGTCGACAATGAGCAGTTCTTC.